This record concerns one T cell receptor (beta chain) sequence. Antigen specificity is unknown. This entry is derived from a study of OX40 agonist ivuxolimab in advanced cancers. Study-wide results and limits: Doses of 0.1 to 3.0 mg/kg were accompanied by clonal expansion of CD4+ and CD8+ blood T cells by week 6.

Germline V gene lookup returns CDR1 PRHDT and CDR2 FYEKMQ (reference sequence). The CDR3 has 14 amino acids. Deletions cut 6 bases from V and 1 base from J, with 12 bases between. Profiling relied on immunoSEQ multiplex PCR, and the TCRdb table lists in-frame clones only, not all of them. The table lists some 33,000 clones, more than 75% of them singletons, with around 33% in the top ten. J is TRBJ1-1 and V is TRBV13, with D perhaps matching TRBD1 (5 bases). The source was CD4+ or CD8+ T cells sorted from blood, collected in a trial of the OX40 agonist ivuxolimab. The TCR originated in an adult with an advanced solid tumor such as melanoma, head and neck, liver or kidney cancer. Here the CDR3 reads CASREGMKNTEAFF. For the CDR3, the DNA is TGTGCCAGCAGGGAGGGGATGAAGAACACTGAAGCTTTCTTT.